This T cell receptor beta chain derives from a study of shared clonotypes between healthy human individuals. Assay used: immunoSEQ multiplex PCR; TCRdb lists only in-frame clones, some missing. The data show about 2.4 million clones, roughly 93% seen once. The CDR3 totals 16 residues. Germline values: CDR1 LNHDA, CDR2 SQIVND (reference sequence). Trimming removed 8 bases from V and 3 bases from J, with 20 bases in between. The study drew all its donors from Caucasian adults living in Nashville, Tennessee. The clonotype originates from a young man in good health. Some clones in this sample may be carry-over from other donors' samples. Material: naive CD4+ T cells from PBMCs. The sample's subset: CD45RA+ positively selected. V and J are TRBV19 and TRBJ1-5; possibly TRBD1 for D (6 bases). CDR3: CASCRGGPRSNQPQHF. The DNA of the CDR3 is TGTGCCAGTTGCCGGGGGGGGCCGAGGTCCAATCAGCCCCAGCATTTT.